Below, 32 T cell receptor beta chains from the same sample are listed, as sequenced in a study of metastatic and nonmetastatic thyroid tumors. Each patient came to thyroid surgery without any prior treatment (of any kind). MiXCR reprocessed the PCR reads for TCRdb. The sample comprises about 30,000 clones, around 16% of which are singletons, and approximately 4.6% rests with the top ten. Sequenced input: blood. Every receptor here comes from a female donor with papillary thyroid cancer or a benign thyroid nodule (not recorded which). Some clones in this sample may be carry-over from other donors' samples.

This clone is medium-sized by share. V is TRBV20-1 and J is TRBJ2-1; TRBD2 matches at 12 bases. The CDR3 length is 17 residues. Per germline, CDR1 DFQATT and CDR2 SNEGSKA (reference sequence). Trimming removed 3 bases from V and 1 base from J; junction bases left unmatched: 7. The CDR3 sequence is CSARVLAGGLSYNEQFF. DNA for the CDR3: TGCAGTGCTAGGGTTCTAGCGGGAGGGTTGTCCTACAATGAGCAGTTCTTC.

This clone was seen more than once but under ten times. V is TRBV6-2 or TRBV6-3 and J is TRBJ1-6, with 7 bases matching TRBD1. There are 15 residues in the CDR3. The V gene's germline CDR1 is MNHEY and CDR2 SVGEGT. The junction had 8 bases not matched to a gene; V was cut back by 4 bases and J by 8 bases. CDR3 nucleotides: TGTGCCAGCAGTTGGGGGACAGAGAATCATTCACCCCTCCACTTT. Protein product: CASSWGTENHSPLHF.

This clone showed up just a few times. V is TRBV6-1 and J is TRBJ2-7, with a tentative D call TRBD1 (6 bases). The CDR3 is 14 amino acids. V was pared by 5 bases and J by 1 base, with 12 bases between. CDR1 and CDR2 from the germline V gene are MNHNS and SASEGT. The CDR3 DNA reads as TGTGCCAGCAGTAGCGAACAGGGTTCCTACGAGCAGTACTTC. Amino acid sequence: CASSSEQGSYEQYF.

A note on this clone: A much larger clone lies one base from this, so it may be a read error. The CDR3 DNA follows: TGTGCCAGCAGCCCCGGGAGTTCCCCCTACAATGAGCAGTTCTTC. Translation: CASSPGSSPYNEQFF. The rearrangement joins TRBV11-1 to TRBJ2-1; a weak D match, TRBD2 (6 bases). Germline CDR1 and CDR2: SGHAT and FQDESV (reference sequence). The CDR3 loop spans 15 amino acids. Trimming cost V 5 bases and J 2 bases, with 13 bases left between them.

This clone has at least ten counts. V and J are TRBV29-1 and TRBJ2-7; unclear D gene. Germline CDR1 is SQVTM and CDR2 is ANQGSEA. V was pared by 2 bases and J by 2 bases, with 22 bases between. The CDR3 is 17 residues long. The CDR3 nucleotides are TGCAGCGTTGAATTCGACTCGGCAGGCCGTTTCCCCTACGAGCAGTACTTC. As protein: CSVEFDSAGRFPYEQYF.

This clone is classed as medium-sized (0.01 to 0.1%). DNA for the CDR3: TGTGCCAGCAGTGAACAGGGGGACGAGCAGTACTTC. Protein product: CASSEQGDEQYF. V usage is TRBV2 and J usage is TRBJ2-7, with TRBD1 identical over 7 bases. Germline V lookup: CDR1 SNHLY, CDR2 FYNNEI. This CDR3 region has 12 residues. V shed 2 bases and J 5 bases; nucleotides not matched to a gene: 0.

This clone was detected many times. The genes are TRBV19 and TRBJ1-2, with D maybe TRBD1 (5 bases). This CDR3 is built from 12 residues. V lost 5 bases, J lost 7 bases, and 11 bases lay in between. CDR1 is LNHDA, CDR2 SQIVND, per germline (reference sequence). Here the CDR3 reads CASSDLGGGYTF. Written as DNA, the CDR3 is TGTGCCAGTAGTGACCTCGGGGGTGGCTACACCTTC.

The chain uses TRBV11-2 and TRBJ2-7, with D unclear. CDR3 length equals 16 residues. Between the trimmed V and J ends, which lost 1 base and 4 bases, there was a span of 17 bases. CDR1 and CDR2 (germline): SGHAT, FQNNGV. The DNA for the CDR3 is TGTGCCAGCAGCTTAGTGTCAGCGATGAGCTCATACGAGCAGTACTTC. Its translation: CASSLVSAMSSYEQYF.

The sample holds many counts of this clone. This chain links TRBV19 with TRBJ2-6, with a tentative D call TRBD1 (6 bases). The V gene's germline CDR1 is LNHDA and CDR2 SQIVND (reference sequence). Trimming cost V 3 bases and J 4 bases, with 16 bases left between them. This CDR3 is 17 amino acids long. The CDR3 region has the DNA TGTGCCAGTAGTATCCGACTCACAGGGACCGGGGCCAACGTCCTGACTTTC. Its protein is CASSIRLTGTGANVLTF.

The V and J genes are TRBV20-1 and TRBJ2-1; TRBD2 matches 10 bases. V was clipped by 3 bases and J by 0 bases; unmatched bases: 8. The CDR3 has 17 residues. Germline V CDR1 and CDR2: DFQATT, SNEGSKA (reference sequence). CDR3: CSARGTSVRHSYNEQFF. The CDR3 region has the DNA TGCAGTGCTAGGGGGACTAGCGTTAGGCACTCCTACAATGAGCAGTTCTTC.

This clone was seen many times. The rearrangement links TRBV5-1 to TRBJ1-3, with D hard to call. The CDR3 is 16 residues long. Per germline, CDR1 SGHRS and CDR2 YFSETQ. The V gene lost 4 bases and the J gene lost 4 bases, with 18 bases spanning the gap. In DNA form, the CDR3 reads TGCGCCAGCAGCCAGACGGGCCGTCTCTCCGGAAACACCATATATTTT. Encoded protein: CASSQTGRLSGNTIYF.

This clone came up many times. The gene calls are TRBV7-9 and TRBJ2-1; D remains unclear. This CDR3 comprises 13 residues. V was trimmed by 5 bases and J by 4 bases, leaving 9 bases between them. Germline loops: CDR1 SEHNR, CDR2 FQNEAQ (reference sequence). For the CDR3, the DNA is TGTGCCAGCAGCGTGTGGGATTACAATGAGCAGTTCTTC. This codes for CASSVWDYNEQFF. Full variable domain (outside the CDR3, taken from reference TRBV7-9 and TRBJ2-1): DTGVSQNPRHKITKRGQNVTFRCDPISEHNRLYWYRQTLGQGPEFLTYFQNEAQLEKSRLLSDRFSAERPKGSFSTLEIQRTEQGDSAMYLCASSVWDYNEQFFGPGTRLTVL.

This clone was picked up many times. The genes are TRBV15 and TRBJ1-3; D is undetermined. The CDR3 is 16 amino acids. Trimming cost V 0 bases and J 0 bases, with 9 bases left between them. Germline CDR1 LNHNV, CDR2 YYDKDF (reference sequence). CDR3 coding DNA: TGTGCCACCAGCAGAGATCCAGGCCACTCTGGAAACACCATATATTTT. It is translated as CATSRDPGHSGNTIYF.

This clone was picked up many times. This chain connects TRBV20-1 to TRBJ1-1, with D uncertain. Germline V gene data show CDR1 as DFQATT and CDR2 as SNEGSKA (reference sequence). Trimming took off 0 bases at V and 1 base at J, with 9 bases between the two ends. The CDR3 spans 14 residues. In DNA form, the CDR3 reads TGCAGTGCTAGAGAGAACAGAGCGAACACTGAAGCTTTCTTT. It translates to CSARENRANTEAFF.

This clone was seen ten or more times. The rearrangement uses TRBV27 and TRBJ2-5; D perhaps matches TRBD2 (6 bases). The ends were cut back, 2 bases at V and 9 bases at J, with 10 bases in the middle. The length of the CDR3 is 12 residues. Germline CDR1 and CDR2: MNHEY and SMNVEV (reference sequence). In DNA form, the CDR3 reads TGTGCCAGCAGTTTACCGACGGGGGCCCAGTACTTC. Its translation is CASSLPTGAQYF.

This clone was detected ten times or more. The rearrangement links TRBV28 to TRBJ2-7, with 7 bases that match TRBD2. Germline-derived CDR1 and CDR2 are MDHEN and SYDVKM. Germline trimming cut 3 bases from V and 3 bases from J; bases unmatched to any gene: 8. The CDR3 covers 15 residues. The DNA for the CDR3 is TGTGCCAGCAGTTTGGGAGGGGTCGGCTTCTACGAGCAGTACTTC. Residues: CASSLGGVGFYEQYF.

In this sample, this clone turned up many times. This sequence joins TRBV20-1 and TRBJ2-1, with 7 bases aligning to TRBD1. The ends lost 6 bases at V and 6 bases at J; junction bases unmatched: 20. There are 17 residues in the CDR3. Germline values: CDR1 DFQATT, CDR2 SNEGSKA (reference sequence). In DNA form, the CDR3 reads TGCAGTGCCCCACGGCCTTCGACAGGGTCCAAGGGCAATGAGCAGTTCTTC. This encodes CSAPRPSTGSKGNEQFF.

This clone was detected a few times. CDR3 amino acids: CASIDDPGTGTILDTQYF. CDR3 in DNA: TGTGCCAGCATTGACGACCCAGGGACAGGGACAATCTTAGATACGCAGTATTTT. The chain is built from TRBV25-1 and TRBJ2-3; the match to TRBD1 covers 9 bases. The trim removed 7 bases at V and 5 bases at J, leaving 19 bases unmatched. Germline V gene data show CDR1 as MGHDK and CDR2 as SYGVNS. The length of the CDR3 is 18 residues.

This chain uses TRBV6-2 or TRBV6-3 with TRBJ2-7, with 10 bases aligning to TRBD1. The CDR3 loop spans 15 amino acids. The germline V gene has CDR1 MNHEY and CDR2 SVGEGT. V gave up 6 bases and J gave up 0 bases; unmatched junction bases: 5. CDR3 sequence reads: CASSTRQGASYEQYF. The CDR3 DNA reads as TGTGCCAGCAGCACCAGACAGGGGGCCTCCTACGAGCAGTACTTC.

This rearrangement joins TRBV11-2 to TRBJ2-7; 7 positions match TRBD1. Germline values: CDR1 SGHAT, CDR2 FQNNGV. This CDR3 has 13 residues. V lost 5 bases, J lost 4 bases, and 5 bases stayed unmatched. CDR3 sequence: CASSRGTVYEQYF. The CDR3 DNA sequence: TGTGCCAGCAGCCGTGGGACAGTTTACGAGCAGTACTTC.

The CDR3 DNA sequence: TGTGCCAGCAGCCGTGACAGGTCCTTCAATCAGCCCCAGCATTTT. This codes for CASSRDRSFNQPQHF. This chain links TRBV6-1 with TRBJ1-5; tentatively, D is TRBD1 (6 bases). The germline V gene has CDR1 MNHNS and CDR2 SASEGT. With 6 bases removed from V and 3 bases from J, the gap between germline ends came to 15 bases. The CDR3 is made up of 15 amino acids.

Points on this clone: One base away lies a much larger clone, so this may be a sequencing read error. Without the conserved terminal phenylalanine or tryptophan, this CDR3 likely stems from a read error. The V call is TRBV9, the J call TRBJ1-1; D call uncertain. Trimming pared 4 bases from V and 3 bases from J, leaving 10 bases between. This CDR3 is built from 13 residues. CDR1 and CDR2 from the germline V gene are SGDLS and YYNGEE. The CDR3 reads CASSPPGDTEAFL. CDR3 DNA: TGTGCCAGCAGCCCTCCTGGTGACACTGAAGCTTTCCTT.

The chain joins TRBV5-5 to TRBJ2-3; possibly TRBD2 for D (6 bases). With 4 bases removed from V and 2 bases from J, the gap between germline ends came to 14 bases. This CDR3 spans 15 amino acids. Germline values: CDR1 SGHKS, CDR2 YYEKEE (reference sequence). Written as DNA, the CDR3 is TGTGCCAGCAGCGCCTGGACTATCCTCACAGATACGCAGTATTTT. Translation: CASSAWTILTDTQYF.

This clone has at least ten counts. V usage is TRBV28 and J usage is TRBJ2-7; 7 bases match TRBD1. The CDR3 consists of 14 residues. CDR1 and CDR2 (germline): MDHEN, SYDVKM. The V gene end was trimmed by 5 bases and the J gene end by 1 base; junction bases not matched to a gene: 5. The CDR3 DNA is TGTGCCAGCAGTAAACGGACAGGATCCTACGAGCAGTACTTC. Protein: CASSKRTGSYEQYF.

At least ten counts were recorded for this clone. This CDR3 reads CATSRRGQTGELFF. The CDR3 DNA sequence: TGTGCCACCAGCAGACGTGGGCAAACCGGGGAGCTGTTTTTT. V usage is TRBV15 and J usage is TRBJ2-2, with D unresolved. Trimming shortened V by 2 bases and J by 5 bases, and 9 bases separated the two germline ends. Germline V gene sequence: CDR1 LNHNV, CDR2 YYDKDF (reference sequence). There are 14 residues in the CDR3.

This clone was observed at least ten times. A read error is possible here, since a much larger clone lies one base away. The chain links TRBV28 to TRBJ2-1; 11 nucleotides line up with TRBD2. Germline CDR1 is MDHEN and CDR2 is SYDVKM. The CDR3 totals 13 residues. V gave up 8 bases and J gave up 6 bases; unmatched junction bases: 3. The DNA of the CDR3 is TGTGCCAGCCGGCTAGCGGGAGGCAATGAGCAGTTCTTC. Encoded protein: CASRLAGGNEQFF.

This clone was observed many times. The CDR3 is CSARDSRGPMDEQFF. Here the CDR3 DNA reads TGCAGTGCTAGAGATAGCAGGGGGCCTATGGATGAGCAGTTCTTC. The chain has TRBV20-1 and TRBJ2-1; 8 positions match TRBD1. The V segment lost 0 bases and the J segment 8 bases; nucleotides outside the gene matches: 9. The V gene's germline CDR1 is DFQATT and CDR2 SNEGSKA (reference sequence). The CDR3 extends over 15 amino acids.

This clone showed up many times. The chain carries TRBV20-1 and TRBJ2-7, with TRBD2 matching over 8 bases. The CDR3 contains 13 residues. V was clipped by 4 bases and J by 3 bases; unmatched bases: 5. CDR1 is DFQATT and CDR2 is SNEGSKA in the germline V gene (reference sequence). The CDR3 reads CSATSGYNYEQYF. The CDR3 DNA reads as TGCAGTGCTACTAGCGGGTACAACTACGAGCAGTACTTC.

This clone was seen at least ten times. The CDR3 sequence is CASARGQGNQPQHF. The CDR3 DNA sequence: TGTGCCAGCGCGAGAGGACAGGGCAATCAGCCCCAGCATTTT. V and J are TRBV7-8 and TRBJ1-5; 7 positions agree with TRBD1. Germline values: CDR1 SGHVS, CDR2 FQNEAQ. The CDR3 spans 14 residues. Losses at the gene ends were 8 bases for V and 2 bases for J; bases not matched to a gene: 6.

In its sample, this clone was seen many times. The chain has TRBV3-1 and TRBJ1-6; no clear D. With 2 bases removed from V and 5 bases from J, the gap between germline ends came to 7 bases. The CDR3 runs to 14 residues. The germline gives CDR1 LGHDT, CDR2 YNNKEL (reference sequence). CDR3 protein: CASSQPYDNSPLHF. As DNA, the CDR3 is TGTGCCAGCAGCCAACCATACGATAATTCACCCCTCCACTTT.

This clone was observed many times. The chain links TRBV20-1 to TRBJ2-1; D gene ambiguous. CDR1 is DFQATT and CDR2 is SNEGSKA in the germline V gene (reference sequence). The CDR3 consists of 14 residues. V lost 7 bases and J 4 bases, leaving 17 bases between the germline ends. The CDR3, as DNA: TGCAGTGTAGGTCGGTGGAGCGATTACAATGAGCAGTTCTTC. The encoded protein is CSVGRWSDYNEQFF.

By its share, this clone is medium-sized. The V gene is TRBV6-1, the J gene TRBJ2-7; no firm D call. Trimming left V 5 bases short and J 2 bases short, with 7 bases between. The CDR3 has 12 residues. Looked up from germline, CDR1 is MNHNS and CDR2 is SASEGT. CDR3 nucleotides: TGTGCCAGCAGTCTCAAAACCTACGAGCAGTACTTC. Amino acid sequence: CASSLKTYEQYF.